The 20 T cell receptor beta chains presented below share a single source sample, sequenced in a study of cytomegalovirus exposure and HLA in healthy donors. Primers: 60 Vbeta forward and 13 Jbeta reverse. The protocol was immunoSEQ multiplex PCR, while the TCRdb copy is restricted to in-frame clones and leaves out a portion. The table records some 110,000 clones, more than 70% of them present only once. Specimen: PBMCs. These receptors were taken from a man aged 50-59 years in good health and CMV-seropositive.

V is TRBV6-6 and J is TRBJ1-1, with D hard to call. From germline, CDR1 is MNHNY and CDR2 SVGAGI (reference sequence). V shed 3 bases and J shed 5 bases, with 16 bases lying between them. This CDR3 has 15 amino acids. DNA of the CDR3: TGTGCCAGCAGTTATGTGAGCCAACGATTGACTGAAGCTTTCTTT. Protein: CASSYVSQRLTEAFF.

CDR3 sequence reads: CASSNYRGEGYGYTF. The DNA for the CDR3 is TGTGCCAGCAGTAACTACAGGGGAGAAGGCTATGGCTACACCTTC. The rearrangement joins TRBV6-5 to TRBJ1-2; 7 bases align to TRBD1. CDR3 size: 15 residues. The J segment lost 4 bases and the V segment lost 5 bases, leaving 10 bases of the junction unmatched. Germline V gene sequence: CDR1 MNHEY, CDR2 SVGAGI.

The chain combines TRBV28 with TRBJ2-2; no reliable D call. CDR1 MDHEN and CDR2 SYDVKM come from the germline V gene. CDR3 length: 11 amino acids. V gave up 9 bases and J gave up 6 bases, with 8 bases separating them. The CDR3 region has the DNA TGTGCCAGTACTAACCCCGGGGAGCTGTTTTTT. It translates to CASTNPGELFF.

The gene calls are TRBV4-3 and TRBJ1-3; 8 positions match TRBD1. Per the germline V gene, CDR1 is LGHNA and CDR2 is YSLEER. The junction had 7 bases not matched to a gene; V was cut back by 0 bases and J by 0 bases. This CDR3 has 18 residues. Here the CDR3 DNA reads TGCGCCAGCAGCCAAGAGGGGGACAGGCATCACTCTGGAAACACCATATATTTT. Protein: CASSQEGDRHHSGNTIYF.

The table lists this clone with a few counts. The chain carries TRBV2 and TRBJ1-1; D is perhaps TRBD1 (5 bases). V was shortened by 5 bases and J by 0 bases, with 7 bases between the two germline ends. Looked up from germline, CDR1 is SNHLY and CDR2 is FYNNEI. The CDR3 length is 13 residues. The CDR3 DNA is TGTGCCAGCAGTCGGGGGTTGAACACTGAAGCTTTCTTT. Protein sequence: CASSRGLNTEAFF.

This chain links TRBV6-5 with TRBJ2-2; 8 nucleotides line up with TRBD2. Losses at the gene ends were 4 bases for V and 3 bases for J; bases not matched to a gene: 7. This CDR3 is 16 amino acids long. Germline CDR1 is MNHEY and CDR2 is SVGAGI. CDR3 region: CASSLRTSIDTGELFF. In DNA form, the CDR3 reads TGTGCCAGCAGTTTGCGGACTAGCATAGACACCGGGGAGCTGTTTTTT.

The chain uses TRBV7-2 and TRBJ2-6; D perhaps matches TRBD1 (6 bases). Trimming stripped 1 base from V and 3 bases from J, with 10 bases between. CDR3 size: 16 residues. The germline V gene has CDR1 SGHTA and CDR2 FQGNSA. The CDR3 sequence is CASSLGQGSGANVLTF. CDR3 sequence (DNA): TGTGCCAGCAGCTTAGGGCAGGGGAGTGGGGCCAACGTCCTGACTTTC.

The chain links TRBV2 to TRBJ2-7; TRBD1 aligns across 11 bases. Trimming at V came to 7 bases and at J to 3 bases, leaving 8 bases not matched to a gene. CDR1 is SNHLY and CDR2 is FYNNEI in the germline V gene. The CDR3 spans 15 residues. CDR3: CASNTGQGANYEQYF. The CDR3 DNA follows: TGTGCCAGCAACACAGGACAGGGGGCAAACTACGAGCAGTACTTC.

This clone appeared once. The J gene is TRBJ1-4, the V gene TRBV28; D remains unclear. From germline, CDR1 is MDHEN and CDR2 SYDVKM. CDR3 length equals 14 residues. V dropped 2 bases and J dropped 4 bases, with 8 bases sitting between them. CDR3 coding DNA: TGTGCCAGCAGTTTAATAGTCGATAATGAAAAACTGTTTTTT. Translating gives CASSLIVDNEKLFF. The full variable domain, its missing parts supplied by reference TRBV28 and TRBJ1-4, is DVKVTQSSRYLVKRTGEKVFLECVQDMDHENMFWYRQDPGLGLRLIYFSYDVKMKEKGDIPEGYSVSREKKERFSLILESASTNQTSMYLCASSLIVDNEKLFFGSGTQLSVL.

This clone turned up a few times. This chain connects TRBV27 to TRBJ1-5; D not resolved. The CDR3 contains 14 residues. Trimming removed 5 bases at V and 4 bases at J, with 12 bases between. Germline V gives CDR1 MNHEY, CDR2 SMNVEV (reference sequence). In DNA form, the CDR3 reads TGTGCCAGCAGTCTAATGGGAGGGAATCAGCCCCAGCATTTT. Translating it yields CASSLMGGNQPQHF.

The chain recombines TRBV18 with TRBJ1-1, with D possibly TRBD1 on 5 matching bases. This CDR3 region has 13 residues. V shed 4 bases and J shed 6 bases, with 12 bases lying between them. The V gene's germline CDR1 is KGHSH and CDR2 LQKENI. As DNA, the CDR3 is TGTGCCAGCTCACAGGACATGGGATCTGAAGCTTTCTTT. Its protein is CASSQDMGSEAFF.

The J gene is TRBJ2-1, the V gene TRBV10-1, with 11 bases matching TRBD1. The CDR3 is 15 amino acids. Germline CDR1 is WNHNN and CDR2 is SYGVQD (reference sequence). J lost 6 bases, V lost 5 bases, and 6 bases had no gene match. The CDR3 DNA follows: TGCGCCAGCAGTTTTCCGGGACAGGGGGTCAATGAGCAGTTCTTC. It yields the protein CASSFPGQGVNEQFF.

J is TRBJ1-4 and V is TRBV5-5; tentative D call: TRBD1 (5 bases). Germline V CDR1 and CDR2: SGHKS, YYEKEE (reference sequence). The CDR3 extends over 13 amino acids. Trimming removed 2 bases from V and 8 bases from J, with 10 bases in between. The CDR3 is CASSFLGGEKLFF. CDR3 bases: TGTGCCAGCAGCTTTCTCGGGGGGGAAAAACTGTTTTTT.

This chain uses TRBV5-1 with TRBJ2-5; a possible D gene is TRBD1 (6 bases). V was shortened by 7 bases and J by 0 bases, with 10 bases between the two germline ends. Germline V gene sequence: CDR1 SGHRS, CDR2 YFSETQ. This CDR3 is 13 amino acids long. The CDR3: CASLGQYQETQYF. The CDR3 bases are TGCGCCAGCCTTGGACAGTACCAAGAGACCCAGTACTTC. The entire variable domain, with the rest obtained from reference TRBV5-1 and TRBJ2-5, is as follows: KAGVTQTPRYLIKTRGQQVTLSCSPISGHRSVSWYQQTPGQGLQFLFEYFSETQRNKGNFPGRFSGRQFSNSRSEMNVSTLELGDSALYLCASLGQYQETQYFGPGTRLLVL.

The chain has TRBV29-1 and TRBJ1-1; D gene unclear. Trimming stripped 6 bases from V and 4 bases from J, with 9 bases between. This CDR3 has 11 amino acids. Germline CDR1 SQVTM, CDR2 ANQGSEA. CDR3 sequence: CSVRYATEAFF. The CDR3 DNA follows: TGCAGCGTCAGATACGCCACTGAAGCTTTCTTT.

The chain has TRBV11-2 and TRBJ2-3, with 11 nucleotides matching TRBD2. This CDR3 has 17 residues. V was pared by 1 base and J by 1 base, with 4 bases of the junction left unmatched. Germline CDR1 and CDR2: SGHAT and FQNNGV. The DNA of the CDR3 is TGTGCCAGCAGCTTAGGGGTACTAGCGGGAGGCACAGATACGCAGTATTTT. As protein: CASSLGVLAGGTDTQYF.

Details on this clone: This same CDR3 is encoded by further DNA sequences in the sample. The rearrangement joins TRBV7-2 to TRBJ1-6; 7 bases align to TRBD1. Per germline, CDR1 SGHTA and CDR2 FQGNSA. The trim removed 6 bases at V and 10 bases at J, leaving 12 bases unmatched. This CDR3 has 15 residues. The CDR3 reads CASSINRGESSPLHF. The CDR3 nucleotides read TGTGCCAGCAGTATAAACAGGGGTGAAAGCTCACCCCTCCACTTT.

The chain uses TRBV6-5 and TRBJ2-7; possibly TRBD1 for D (6 bases). The ends were cut back, 0 bases at V and 1 base at J, with 13 bases in the middle. Germline values: CDR1 MNHEY, CDR2 SVGAGI. The CDR3 sequence is 16 residues long. The DNA of the CDR3 is TGTGCCAGCAGTTACTCGACGGGACAACGATCCTACGAGCAGTACTTC. Amino acids: CASSYSTGQRSYEQYF.

The chain joins TRBV15 to TRBJ1-4; 8 nucleotides agree with TRBD1. The CDR3 runs 15 residues. After removal of 3 bases from V and 4 bases from J, the junction contained 4 bases not matched to a gene. CDR1 and CDR2 (germline): LNHNV, YYDKDF (reference sequence). The CDR3, as DNA: TGTGCCACCAGCAGGTCGGACAGGGATAATGAAAAACTGTTTTTT. Translated, it gives CATSRSDRDNEKLFF.

This chain joins TRBV9 and TRBJ1-2, with unresolved D. Germline V gene lookup returns CDR1 SGDLS and CDR2 YYNGEE. The V end lost 2 bases, the J end lost 2 bases, and 7 bases lay between the germline ends. The CDR3 length is 13 residues. CDR3: CASSVTGNYGYTF. DNA for the CDR3: TGTGCCAGCAGCGTGACGGGGAACTATGGCTACACCTTC.